This TCR beta chain is from a study of control samples from healthy donors and cancer patients (dated by TCRdb to about 2020). The germline V gene encodes CDR1 LNHDA and CDR2 SQIVND (reference sequence). There are 12 amino acids in the CDR3, from cysteine to phenylalanine inclusive. This entry keeps only the CDR3 DNA: 36 bases, framed from base 1. V is cut by 5 bases and J by 6 bases, and the space between the germline ends is 8 bases. Libraries came from the immunoSEQ multiplex PCR assay. This is the immuneACCESS table as TCRdb keeps it, with only in-frame sequences that have V and J called. A part of the clones is gone; compared with another copy, unresolved V genes explain less than half, and the rest is unexplained. The sample includes 80,000 to 100,000 clones, with over 85% observed a single time. The ten largest clones add up to about 2.9% of the sample. Remarks on this clone: The clone's antigen remains unknown. No per-base quality is available; no much larger clone lies one base away.

This sequence uses TRBV19 and TRBJ2-1, with a tentative D gene TRBD1 over 6 matching bases. Sequenced material: blood. The TCR was taken from a human donor in good health. The donor label of this sample is uncertain. The CDR3 is CASSPGVNEQFF. The nucleotide sequence is TGTGCCAGTAGTCCAGGGGTCAATGAGCAGTTCTTC.